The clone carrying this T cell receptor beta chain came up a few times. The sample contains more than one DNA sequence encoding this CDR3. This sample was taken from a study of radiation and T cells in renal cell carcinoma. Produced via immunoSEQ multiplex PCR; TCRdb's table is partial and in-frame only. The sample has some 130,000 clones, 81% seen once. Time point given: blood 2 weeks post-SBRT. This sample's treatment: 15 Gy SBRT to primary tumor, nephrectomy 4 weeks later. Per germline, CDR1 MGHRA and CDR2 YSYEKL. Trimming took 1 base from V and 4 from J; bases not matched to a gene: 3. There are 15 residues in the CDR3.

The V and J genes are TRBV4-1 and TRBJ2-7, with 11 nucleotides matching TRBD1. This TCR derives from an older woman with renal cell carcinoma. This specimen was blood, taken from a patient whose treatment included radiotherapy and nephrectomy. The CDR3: CASSQGDRGLYEQYF. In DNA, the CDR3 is TGCGCCAGCAGCCAAGGGGACAGGGGGTTGTACGAGCAGTACTTC.